This T cell receptor beta chain was identified during a study of shared clonotypes between healthy human individuals. Study at large: Per donor, three plates held CD4 naive cells, three held CD4 memory, two held CD8 naive and one held CD8 memory.

V lost 1 base and J 7 bases, leaving 11 bases between the germline ends. The CDR3 has 13 residues. Germline V gene data show CDR1 as SEHNR and CDR2 as FQNEAQ (reference sequence). Replicate PCRs from sorted subsets contained roughly 190 ng DNA, which is some 29,000 T cell genomes. Profiling relied on immunoSEQ multiplex PCR, and the TCRdb table lists in-frame clones only, not all of them. The sample has millions of clones, 90% to 95% seen once. This clone has just one count. The source material was naive CD4+ T cells sorted from blood. Subset reported: CD45RA+ positively selected. The V gene is TRBV7-9, the J gene TRBJ2-7, with D perhaps matching TRBD2 (5 bases). The source of this sequence is a man between 18 and 35 years old in good health. The CDR3 DNA is TGTGCCAGCAGCTTAGTAGGTTGGGAGGAGCAGTACTTC. Encoded protein: CASSLVGWEEQYF.